These T cell receptor beta chains were read from a single sample in a study of cytomegalovirus exposure and HLA in healthy donors. Assay used: immunoSEQ multiplex PCR; TCRdb lists only in-frame clones, some missing. Of approximately 86,000 clones listed, around three quarters are singletons. Source material: PBMCs. The receptor set was obtained from a man in his forties or fifties in good health and CMV-seronegative. Both conserved end residues are part of each CDR3. A D gene is named only where the DNA matches it firmly. Size tells how often a clone was seen (once, few, many) or the class of an expanded clone, and some rows leave it out.

D	V	J	size	DNA	CDR3
-	TRBV15	TRBJ1-2	once	TGTGCCACCAGCAGAGACCGGGGAGCTAACTATGGCTACACCTTC	CATSRDRGANYGYTF
-	TRBV7-7	TRBJ1-1	-	TGTGCCAGCAGCCCTTTCGGAGGTGACACTGAAGCTTTCTTT	CASSPFGGDTEAFF
-	TRBV14	TRBJ1-6	-	TGTGCCAGCAGCCAAGACCCAAGAGTAAACTCACCCCTCCACTTT	CASSQDPRVNSPLHF
-	TRBV4-3	TRBJ1-6	-	TGCGCCAGCAGCCCGGCCGGGACTGGCTCCCTCCACTTT	CASSPAGTGSLHF
-	TRBV7-6	TRBJ1-4	-	TGTGCCAGCAGCTCAACCGGGTCTTGGGAAAAACTGTTTTTT	CASSSTGSWEKLFF
-	TRBV7-9	TRBJ2-7	few	TGTGCCAGCAGGACACAGGGATACGAGCAGTACTTC	CASRTQGYEQYF
-	TRBV19	TRBJ1-3	-	TGTGCCACCCGTTCCTCGGGACAACTTTCTGGAAACACCATATATTTT	CATRSSGQLSGNTIYF
-	TRBV6-6	TRBJ1-1	-	TGTGCCAGCAGTTACTCCGTTTCTGAAGCTTTCTTT	CASSYSVSEAFF
TRBD1	TRBV2	TRBJ2-7	-	TGTGCCAGCATAGAGACAGGGGATCTCTACGAGCAGTACTTC	CASIETGDLYEQYF
TRBD1	TRBV9	TRBJ1-2	-	TGTGCCAGCAGCGCTTGGGACAGGGACTATGGCTACACCTTC	CASSAWDRDYGYTF
-	TRBV27	TRBJ2-7	-	TGTGCCAGCAGTTTAATAGGAGACTCCTACGAGCAGTACTTC	CASSLIGDSYEQYF
-	TRBV4-3	TRBJ2-1	-	TGCGCCAGCAGCCAGGAAGAGGCGGGCGCGATTAACAATGAGCAGTTCTTC	CASSQEEAGAINNEQFF
-	TRBV28	TRBJ2-1	-	TGTGCCAGCAGTTCCAATTCAGGGTCCAATGAGCAGTTCTTC	CASSSNSGSNEQFF
TRBD1	TRBV28	TRBJ1-5	-	TGTGCCAGCAGCTACTTGACAGGGGCAAGCAATCAGCCCCAGCATTTT	CASSYLTGASNQPQHF
-	TRBV5-4	TRBJ2-7	-	TGTGCCAGCAGCTTGTTCGGGCAGGGGACCTACGAGCAGTACTTC	CASSLFGQGTYEQYF
TRBD1	TRBV5-1	TRBJ2-3	-	TGCGCCAGCAGCTTGGGGACAGGGCAGATAGATACGCAGTATTTT	CASSLGTGQIDTQYF
-	TRBV5-6	TRBJ2-7	-	TGTGCCAGCAGCCCGCTCCCGGGGGAGCAGTACTTC	CASSPLPGEQYF
TRBD2	TRBV4-3	TRBJ2-7	once	TGCGCCAGCAGACCGACTAGCGGGGGGGTGTACGAGCAGTACTTC	CASRPTSGGVYEQYF
-	TRBV11-1	TRBJ2-3	-	TGTGCCAGCAGCGCGACCCCAGCTAGCAGCACAGATACGCAGTATTTT	CASSATPASSTDTQYF
TRBD2	TRBV2	TRBJ2-5	-	TGTGCCAGCAACGAGGGGCTAGCGGCAGAGACCCAGTACTTC	CASNEGLAAETQYF
-	TRBV5-1	TRBJ1-4	-	TGCGCCAGCAGCGCTGGGAGGGCCCGGGGAGAAAAACTGTTTTTT	CASSAGRARGEKLFF
-	TRBV5-4	TRBJ1-2	few	TGTGCCAGCAGCGAGACAGGAGAGACCTATGGCTACACCTTC	CASSETGETYGYTF
-	TRBV18	TRBJ1-5	-	TGTGCCAGCTCACCCGCAGAGACAAGAAATCAGCCCCAGCATTTT	CASSPAETRNQPQHF
TRBD1	TRBV7-9	TRBJ2-7	-	TGTTCCAGCAGCCGTGGACAGGCGTCCTACGAGCAGTACTTC	CSSSRGQASYEQYF
TRBD1	TRBV5-1	TRBJ2-1	few	TGCGCCAGCAGCTCGGGACAGCATTACAATGAGCAGTTCTTC	CASSSGQHYNEQFF
-	TRBV6-6	TRBJ1-2	-	TGTGCCAGCAGGGCTAGGGGGTTCTATGGCTACACCTTC	CASRARGFYGYTF
TRBD1	TRBV6-1	TRBJ1-2	-	TGTGCCAGCAGTGAATTGACAGGGCGTCGACGAGGCTACACCTTC	CASSELTGRRRGYTF
-	TRBV4-3	TRBJ1-2	-	TGCGCCAGCAGCCAAGAATTTCGACAGGTCCCCATGTATAACTATGGCTACACCTTC	CASSQEFRQVPMYNYGYTF
-	TRBV19	TRBJ2-7	-	TGTGCCAGTAGCGCCCGGGACTACGAGCAGTACTTC	CASSARDYEQYF
-	TRBV6-4	TRBJ1-5	-	TGTGCCAGCAGTGACCAACCTGGTACAGTCAATCAGCCCCAGCATTTT	CASSDQPGTVNQPQHF
TRBD2	TRBV5-4	TRBJ2-5	once	TGTGCCAGCAGCCCCGGGACTAGCAAAGAGACCCAGTACTTC	CASSPGTSKETQYF
TRBD1	TRBV9	TRBJ2-7	-	TGTGCCAGCAGCGTGGGACAGGGAAAGGCCTACGATCAGTACTTC	CASSVGQGKAYDQYF
-	TRBV30	TRBJ2-3	-	TGTGCCTGGAGTGTTTCCGGGAATACGCAGTATTTT	CAWSVSGNTQYF
TRBD1	TRBV4-3	TRBJ1-5	-	TGCGCCAGCAGCCACTCCGCCGGGACAGGGGGGGATCAGCCCCAGCATTTT	CASSHSAGTGGDQPQHF
-	TRBV6-5	TRBJ1-1	-	TGTGCCAGCAGTTACTCGACTCCAGGGGCGACCTGTATTGCTTTCTTT	CASSYSTPGATCIAFF
TRBD1	TRBV2	TRBJ1-2	once	TGTGCCAGCAGCAACAGGGGCTCCGGTGGCTACACCTTC	CASSNRGSGGYTF
TRBD1	TRBV6-5	TRBJ1-6	-	TGTGCCAGCAGTTACAGCGGACAGGGAGGTTCACCCCTCCACTTT	CASSYSGQGGSPLHF
TRBD1	TRBV9	TRBJ2-4	-	TGTGCCAGCAGCGCCGCGTCCGGGACAGGGCACCCCAAAAACATTCAGTACTTC	CASSAASGTGHPKNIQYF
-	TRBV6-6	TRBJ1-1	-	TGTGCCAGCCGGGAGGGTACGACTGAAGCTTTCTTT	CASREGTTEAFF
TRBD1	TRBV9	TRBJ2-1	once	TGTGCCAGCAGCCCAAGGGGGCGGGATGAGCAGTTCTTC	CASSPRGRDEQFF
TRBD1	TRBV7-2	TRBJ1-5	-	TGTGCCAGCAGCTCAGAGACAGGGTATAGCAATCAGCCCCAGCATTTT	CASSSETGYSNQPQHF
-	TRBV6-5	TRBJ1-3	-	TGTGCCAGCAGTTACCGGGGGGGAGTTAACACCATATATTTT	CASSYRGGVNTIYF
-	TRBV5-5	TRBJ1-1	-	TGTGCCAGCAGCTTGACCGTGGGGGGAATGAGGGGAGGGTGGCCTGAAGCTTTCTTT	CASSLTVGGMRGGWPEAFF
-	TRBV14	TRBJ1-1	-	TGTGCCAGCAGCCAAGGCGGGGGCTGGGCCTCAGTTGAAGCTTTCTTT	CASSQGGGWASVEAFF
TRBD2	TRBV6-1	TRBJ2-3	medium-sized	TGTGCCAGCAGTGAAACTAGCGGGGGGGCAGATACGCAGTATTTT	CASSETSGGADTQYF
-	TRBV6-1	TRBJ1-1	-	TGTGCCAGCTCTCAAATGGGGGCGACTGAAGCTTTCTTT	CASSQMGATEAFF
TRBD2	TRBV7-3	TRBJ2-2	few	TGTGCCAGCAGCTTCTCCAGCGGGGGGGCCAACACCGGGGAGCTGTTTTTT	CASSFSSGGANTGELFF
-	TRBV7-2	TRBJ2-7	-	TGTGCCAGCAGCTTAGACTGGAGCTCCTACGAGCAGTACTTC	CASSLDWSSYEQYF
-	TRBV7-3	TRBJ2-7	-	TGTGCCAGCAGCTACCGACTAGATCAGTACTTC	CASSYRLDQYF
-	TRBV19	TRBJ2-2	-	TGTGCCACCCAGAGGGCAGCCCCACCTACCGGGGAGCTGTTTTTT	CATQRAAPPTGELFF
-	TRBV7-2	TRBJ2-3	-	TGTGCCAGCACCCCAGGGGGGCCACTGGCAGATACGCAGTATTTT	CASTPGGPLADTQYF
TRBD2	TRBV5-1	TRBJ2-5	-	TGCGCCAGCAGCTTTACTAGCGGGGGGGAGACCCAGTACTTC	CASSFTSGGETQYF
TRBD1	TRBV5-4	TRBJ1-6	-	TGTGCCAGCAGCCGGGACAGCGTTAGCTCCTATAATTCACCCCTCCACTTT	CASSRDSVSSYNSPLHF
-	TRBV19	TRBJ2-7	-	TGTGCCAGTAGTATTCAGTCGGGACAAATTTCCTACGAGCAGTACTTC	CASSIQSGQISYEQYF
TRBD1	TRBV6-1	TRBJ1-2	-	TGTGCCAGCAGACCCGGGACAGGGACCTATGGCTACACCTTC	CASRPGTGTYGYTF
-	TRBV5-4	TRBJ2-6	-	TGTGCCAGCAGCTTGACGTTGGGGGCATCGGGGGCCAACGTCCTGACTTTC	CASSLTLGASGANVLTF
TRBD1	TRBV4-1	TRBJ2-7	few	TGCGCCAGCACCCCCGATCCCGGGACAGGGGCAAGCGAGCAGTACTTC	CASTPDPGTGASEQYF